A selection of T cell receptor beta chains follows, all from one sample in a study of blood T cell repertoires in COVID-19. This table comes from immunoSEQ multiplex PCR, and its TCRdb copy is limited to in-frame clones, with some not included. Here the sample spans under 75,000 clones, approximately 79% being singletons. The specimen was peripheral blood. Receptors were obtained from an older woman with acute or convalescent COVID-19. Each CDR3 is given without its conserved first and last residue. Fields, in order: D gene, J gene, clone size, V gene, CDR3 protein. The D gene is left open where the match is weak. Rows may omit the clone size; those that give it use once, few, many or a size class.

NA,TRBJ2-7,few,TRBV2,ASSDQTDDYEQY
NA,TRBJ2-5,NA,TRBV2,ASRAALETQY
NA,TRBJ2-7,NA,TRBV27,ASGISGYAYEQY
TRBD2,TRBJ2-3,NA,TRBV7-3,ASSYPLAVGDTQY
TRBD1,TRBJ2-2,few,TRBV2,ASSVTGGQAGELF
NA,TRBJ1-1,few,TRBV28,ASSLSSRGNTEAF
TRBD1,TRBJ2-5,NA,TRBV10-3,ATKDGGTGQETQY
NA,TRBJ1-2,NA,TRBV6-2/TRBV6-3,ASSTIEAYWGYT
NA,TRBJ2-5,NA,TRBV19,ASSSPRGYQETQY
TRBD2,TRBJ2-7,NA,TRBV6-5,ASSQAGAGGEQY
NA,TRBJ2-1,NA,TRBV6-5,ASSYLATGEQF
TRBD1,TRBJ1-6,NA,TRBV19,ASSPGQGNSPLH
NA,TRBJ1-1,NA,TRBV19,ASINSGRGVAEAF
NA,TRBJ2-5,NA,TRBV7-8,ASSLAQVGDGTQY
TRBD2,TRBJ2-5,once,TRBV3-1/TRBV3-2,ASREPPSGGETQY
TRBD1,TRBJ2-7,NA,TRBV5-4,ASSFPGGAEQY
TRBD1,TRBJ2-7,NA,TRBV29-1,SVRTGGIYEQY
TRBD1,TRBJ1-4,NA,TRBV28,ASSPLGTVGMQGKLF
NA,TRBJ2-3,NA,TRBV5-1,ASSLGIGESSTDTQY
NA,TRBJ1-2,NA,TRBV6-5,ASSRAQGTYGYT
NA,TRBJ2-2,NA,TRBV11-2,ASGAYGTGFTGELF
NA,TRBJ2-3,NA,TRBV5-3,ARSFAYRADTQY
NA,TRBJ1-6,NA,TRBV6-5,ASSYSWESYNSPLH
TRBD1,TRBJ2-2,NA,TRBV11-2,ASSKGTGGGTGELF
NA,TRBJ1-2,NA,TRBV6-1,ASSERRDGYT
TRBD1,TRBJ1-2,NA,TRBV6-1,ASSESYGTGQGYT
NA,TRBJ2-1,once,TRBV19,ASSLTGFSALNEQF
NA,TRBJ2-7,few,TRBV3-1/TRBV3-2,ASSHTAYEQY
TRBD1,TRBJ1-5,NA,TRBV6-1,ASSVPGGYSNQPQH
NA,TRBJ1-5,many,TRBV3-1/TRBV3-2,ASSPSWGNQPQH
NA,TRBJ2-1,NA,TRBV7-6,ASSFGSNEQF
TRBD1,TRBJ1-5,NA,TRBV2,ASKIGRTGYYQPQH
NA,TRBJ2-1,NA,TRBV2,ASSEDTGGQF
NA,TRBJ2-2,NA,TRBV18,ASSPGLGTANTGELF
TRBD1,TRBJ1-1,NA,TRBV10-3,AISEELRGRGTEAF
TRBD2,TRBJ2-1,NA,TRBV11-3,ASSLTGLAGRVEQF
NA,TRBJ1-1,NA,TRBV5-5,ASSFYPGNTEAF